This T cell receptor beta chain came from a study of blood T cell repertoires in COVID-19 (dated by TCRdb to 2018 to 2020). About the investigation overall: The collaborator samples originated in the United States, Italy and Spain and spanned the acute and convalescent phases of COVID-19. The material from the prospective study consisted of cDNA or gDNA derived from T cells, B-cell-depleted T cells, or PBMCs. The dataset comprised deeply sampled blood TCRbeta repertoires from subjects exposed to, actively infected with, or recovered from COVID-19. The repertoires were made available in a free public database intended to serve as a resource for research on the immune response to SARS-CoV-2. The samples were drawn from two sources: the first 160 participants of the ongoing ImmuneRACE study, and 1,000 to 1,500 subjects contributed by 6 global collaborators. Nearly every sample came with metadata listing a de-identified subject ID, COVID-19 status, age in years and sex. HLA class I and class II types, where available, came from metadata supplied by the sample provider rather than from assay-based typing.

A word on this clone: The antigen it recognizes is unknown. Base qualities are missing; no much larger clone stands one base away.

A second Seattle source provided samples from volunteer blood donors who had recovered from COVID-19. Collaborating institutions collected whole blood in K2EDTA tubes following their own protocols. For TCRbeta analysis, collaborators shipped samples in one of three forms: frozen whole blood, isolated PBMCs, or DNA extracted from either of those sample types. The full study reports these points: The quantity of clinical and demographic metadata differed by source and by participant and was supplied without curation.

TCRbeta CDR3 regions were amplified from genomic DNA using the immunoSEQ Assay, a bias-controlled multiplex PCR. As for the original processing: The number of nucleated cells in each sample was estimated by amplification of reference gene primers within the assay. To quantify the absolute abundance of each unique TCRbeta CDR3 rearrangement, sequence reads were collapsed and filtered. Productive Simpson clonality was computed per sample as the square root of Simpson's diversity index over productive rearrangements. The immuneACCESS repertoire file appears here via TCRdb, limited to in-frame rearrangements. These files lack a portion of the clones; in checked studies, under half of the deficit traces to unresolved V genes, and the cause of the others is not known. V, J and clone size derive from that table, while D and trimming were established from the DNA sequence. Recorded for this sample are 270,000 or so clones; around 86% of them occurred a single time. The ten largest clonotypes hold approximately 0.94% of the sample.

CDR1 and CDR2, looked up from the germline V gene (reference sequence), are LNHNV and YYDKDF. The junction shows trimming of 3 bases on V and 6 bases on J, and the gene matches do not reach 9 bases of it. The CDR3 has 16 amino acids, counting the end cysteine and phenylalanine. Only the CDR3 DNA stays, 48 bases, in frame from base 1. This clonotype was obtained from a woman aged 40 to 49 who had recovered from COVID-19. Sequenced material: peripheral blood. The rearrangement combines TRBV15 with TRBJ2-3, with 10 junctional bases fitting TRBD2. Here the CDR3 is given as CATSSRTSGSSDTQYF. The bases read TGTGCCACCAGCAGCCGGACTAGCGGTTCAAGTGATACGCAGTATTTT.